A selection of T cell receptor beta chains follows, all from one sample in a study of T cells in tuberculosis. The protocol was immunoSEQ multiplex PCR, while the TCRdb copy is restricted to in-frame clones and leaves out a portion. The sample holds roughly 35,000 clones, approximately 90% seen once. Sequenced input: PBMCs. The receptors stem from a donor aged 10-35 years with latent tuberculosis or without tuberculosis infection. The CDR3 runs from the conserved cysteine through the conserved F or W. The D gene is left open where the match is weak. Not every row has a clone size; where given, it reads once, few, many or a size class.

>.|TRBV4-2|TRBJ1-5|.
CASSQDRGPQPQHF
TGTGCCAGCAGCCAAGATCGCGGGCCGCAGCCCCAGCATTTT
>.|TRBV4-3|TRBJ2-3|.
CASSQEPGRTDTQYF
TGCGCCAGCAGCCAAGAACCAGGGCGCACAGATACGCAGTATTTT
>.|TRBV7-2|TRBJ1-4|.
CASSLLGGASEKLFF
TGTGCCAGCAGCCTCCTAGGAGGGGCTAGCGAAAAACTGTTTTTT
>.|TRBV5-6|TRBJ2-2|.
CASSGVGRETGELFF
TGTGCCAGCAGCGGGGTGGGCAGGGAAACCGGGGAGCTGTTTTTT
>.|TRBV6-5|TRBJ2-3|TRBD1
CASSWTGLTDTQYF
TGTGCCAGCAGTTGGACAGGGCTCACAGATACGCAGTATTTT
>once|TRBV6-6|TRBJ2-1|.
CASSPHSLSSYNEQFF
TGTGCCAGCAGCCCCCACAGCTTGAGCTCCTACAATGAGCAGTTCTTC
>.|TRBV4-1|TRBJ1-4|.
CVSHLGQIGDEKLFF
TGCGTCAGCCACCTCGGACAGATTGGAGATGAAAAACTGTTTTTT
>.|TRBV7-9|TRBJ2-5|TRBD1
CASSSLTTGGIAETQYF
TGTGCCAGCAGCTCTCTCACCACAGGGGGCATTGCGGAGACCCAGTACTTC
>.|TRBV19|TRBJ1-3|.
CASSYPGGSGNTIYF
TGTGCCAGTTCCTACCCGGGGGGATCTGGAAACACCATATATTTT
>.|TRBV27|TRBJ2-7|TRBD2
CASSSRTSGSYEQYF
TGTGCCAGCAGTTCGCGGACTAGCGGGAGTTACGAGCAGTACTTC
>.|TRBV5-5|TRBJ1-5|.
CASSFQGGRSNQPQHF
TGTGCCAGCAGCTTTCAGGGAGGCAGGAGCAATCAGCCCCAGCATTTT
>.|TRBV11-2|TRBJ2-2|TRBD1
CASSLIPGTGGTGELFF
TGTGCCAGCAGCCTTATCCCCGGGACAGGGGGCACCGGGGAGCTGTTTTTT
>.|TRBV15|TRBJ2-1|TRBD1
CATSRLEGGDSYNEQFF
TGTGCCACCAGCAGACTCGAAGGGGGCGACTCCTACAATGAGCAGTTCTTC
>.|TRBV19|TRBJ1-1|.
CASSIEGFDRNWRAEAFF
TGTGCCAGTAGTATAGAGGGCTTCGACCGAAATTGGAGGGCTGAAGCTTTCTTT
>.|TRBV12-2|TRBJ1-5|.
CASRPRGDSNQPQHF
TGTGCAAGTCGCCCCCGGGGGGATAGCAATCAGCCCCAGCATTTT
>.|TRBV5-4|TRBJ2-4|TRBD1
CASTQDRGDIQYF
TGTGCCAGCACCCAGGACAGGGGGGACATTCAGTACTTC
>.|TRBV28|TRBJ2-5|TRBD1
CASSKLTGPQETQYF
TGTGCCAGCAGTAAATTGACAGGGCCCCAAGAGACCCAGTACTTC
>.|TRBV28|TRBJ2-7|TRBD1
CASSSPGQGTYEQYF
TGTGCCAGCAGTTCTCCGGGACAGGGGACCTACGAGCAGTACTTC
>.|TRBV18|TRBJ1-5|.
CASSPGKGREPQHF
TGTGCCAGCTCACCGGGGAAAGGGAGAGAGCCCCAGCATTTT
>.|TRBV7-2|TRBJ1-3|.
CASSSELSRGNTIYF
TGTGCCAGCAGCTCCGAGCTGAGCCGGGGAAACACCATATATTTT
>.|TRBV6-5|TRBJ1-4|TRBD1
CASSYQSARGSEKLFF
TGTGCCAGCAGTTACCAATCGGCCAGGGGGAGTGAAAAACTGTTTTTT
>.|TRBV9|TRBJ2-1|.
CASSDPPGLAPYNEQFF
TGTGCCAGCAGCGACCCCCCGGGGCTAGCGCCTTACAATGAGCAGTTCTTC
>.|TRBV5-6|TRBJ2-3|TRBD2
CASSLTLGAGGFGDTQYF
TGTGCCAGCAGCTTGACTTTGGGCGCGGGAGGTTTTGGAGATACGCAGTATTTT
>once|TRBV6-1|TRBJ1-4|.
CATRLSFATNEKLFF
TGTGCCACCCGACTTTCTTTTGCAACTAATGAAAAACTGTTTTTT
>.|TRBV29-1|TRBJ2-1|TRBD2
CSVDPTSGAYNEQFF
TGCAGCGTTGACCCAACTAGCGGGGCCTACAATGAGCAGTTCTTC
>.|TRBV7-6|TRBJ2-7|TRBD2
CASSSTSESYEQYF
TGTGCCAGCAGCTCTACTAGCGAATCCTACGAGCAGTACTTC
>.|TRBV7-9|TRBJ2-2|.
CASSSVNDFPNTGELFF
TGTGCCAGCAGCTCCGTCAACGACTTTCCGAACACCGGGGAGCTGTTTTTT
>.|TRBV4-3|TRBJ2-6|.
CASSSLRGGGKGANVLTF
TGCGCCAGCAGTTCGCTGCGGGGTGGGGGTAAGGGGGCCAACGTCCTGACTTTC
>.|TRBV27|TRBJ1-5|.
CASRHTGLSNQPQHF
TGTGCCAGCAGACACACAGGGCTTAGCAATCAGCCCCAGCATTTT
>.|TRBV5-6|TRBJ2-1|TRBD1
CASSTGTGALYNEQFF
TGTGCCAGCAGCACAGGGACAGGGGCGTTGTACAATGAGCAGTTCTTC
>.|TRBV7-2|TRBJ2-5|TRBD2
CASSLVASGGARETQYF
TGTGCCAGCAGCTTAGTGGCTAGCGGGGGGGCCCGGGAGACCCAGTACTTC
>.|TRBV4-3|TRBJ1-1|.
CASSQSVNTEAFF
TGCGCCAGCAGCCAGTCAGTGAACACTGAAGCTTTCTTT
>.|TRBV19|TRBJ1-5|.
CASSIGGRWHF
TGTGCCAGTAGTATAGGGGGCAGGTGGCATTTT
>.|TRBV6-4|TRBJ2-1|.
CASSFTSSTSSEQFF
TGTGCCAGCAGTTTCACTAGCTCCACTTCCAGTGAGCAGTTCTTC
>.|TRBV5-1|TRBJ2-2|.
CASSPRDLQSELFF
TGCGCCAGCAGCCCCAGGGATTTACAGTCGGAGCTGTTTTTT
>once|TRBV30|TRBJ1-5|.
CAWSHGYNQPQHF
TGTGCCTGGTCCCACGGTTACAATCAGCCCCAGCATTTT